The 2 T cell receptor beta chains presented below share a single source sample, sequenced in a study of Ad26.COV2.S vaccination and SARS-CoV-2 variants. TCRdb's table, derived via immunoSEQ multiplex PCR, lists solely in-frame clones and lacks some. The repertoire includes 330,000 or so clones, 85% to 90% of them detected once, and about 5% sits in the top ten. Treatment given: roughly 20 received Ad26.COV2.S at low or high dose, single or two shots; a few received placebo; per-sample allocation not given. Specimens were obtained on day 63 following the first vaccine or placebo injection. Here the sequenced sample was peripheral blood, taken in a trial of Ad26.COV2.S vaccine versus placebo. The receptors originated from a person aged 18 to 65 who received the Ad26.COV2.S COVID-19 vaccine or a placebo.

J is TRBJ2-5 and V is TRBV19; no firm D call. This CDR3 has 14 residues. CDR1 LNHDA and CDR2 SQIVND come from the germline V gene (reference sequence). The V and J ends lost 3 bases and 2 bases respectively, with 10 bases between them. The CDR3 is CASSMGRKQETQYF. The DNA of the CDR3 is TGTGCCAGTAGTATGGGCAGGAAACAAGAGACCCAGTACTTC.

V gene TRBV7-9 combines with J gene TRBJ2-6; unclear D gene. The CDR3 length is 18 residues. In germline, CDR1 is SEHNR, CDR2 FQNEAQ (reference sequence). Trimming took 1 base from V and 0 from J, leaving 13 bases between them. CDR3 region: CASSLEDRIDSGANVLTF. The CDR3 DNA reads as TGTGCCAGCAGCTTAGAGGACCGGATTGACTCTGGGGCCAACGTCCTGACTTTC.